The T cell receptor beta chain described here comes from a study of TIL therapy for anti-PD-1-resistant metastatic lung cancer. With V trimmed by 1 base and J by 1 base, 0 bases remained unmatched. CDR1 and CDR2 (germline): SGHTA, FQGNSA. The CDR3 has 16 amino acids. Noted time point: pre-treatment sample, taken before nivolumab and TIL therapy. The tumor samples were excised metastases, mostly pleural nodules or supraclavicular lymph nodes. Tumors were harvested before any PD-1/PD-L1 blockade. Regarding the study as a whole: Compared with baseline intratumoral T cells, expanded TIL cultures were more clonal and less diverse (around 5.9% vs 31%). Many TIL product clones were absent from baseline tumor, suggesting clonal contraction.

This was the immunoSEQ v3 assay. Each library reached 2 million or so read pairs, or roughly 5-6.5 million at deep level. Assay used: immunoSEQ multiplex PCR; TCRdb lists only in-frame clones, some missing. The sample has about 100,000 clones, about three fifths seen once; the top ten hold roughly 11%. As concerns this clone: The antigen remains unidentified.

Sequences were derived from tumor tissue, sampled at baseline. The rearrangement joins TRBV7-2 to TRBJ2-3; 12 bases align to TRBD2. The clonotype comes from a person between 25 and 79 years old with non-small cell lung cancer. CDR3 protein: CASSLGLAGGTDTQYF. The CDR3 DNA is TGTGCCAGCAGCTTAGGACTAGCGGGGGGCACAGATACGCAGTATTTT.